This entry features one TCR beta chain sequence. Its antigen is unidentified. These data are taken from a study of vaccination and CD4 T cells after COVID-19. Study in general: The stimulating agents, overlapping spike peptides, came from SARS-CoV-2, HCoV-NL63, HCoV-OC43 and HCoV-229E. Study findings and constraints: Spike mono-reactive clones accounted for 304 of the 307 vaccine-specific clones found in convalescent patients.

Time point given: late sampling 161 to 241 days after vaccination in a few convalescent patients. Stated treatment: roughly 10-day PBMC culture with coronavirus spike peptide pools or control peptides (ViraFEST assay). This CDR3 comprises 14 residues. Germline assignment: CDR1 SGHVS and CDR2 FNYEAQ. The ends lost 8 bases at V and 0 bases at J; junction bases unmatched: 4. Sequenced with the Oncomine TCR Beta short-read assay was DNA taken from cultured CD4+ T cells. Once CD4+ T cells had been cultured, genomic DNA was extracted from them. MiXCR, run by TCRdb on the PCR reads, gives a single entry per CDR3 protein. The sample lists around 18,000 distinct CDR3 sequences; around 52% were seen once.

Specimen: CD4+ T cells from blood, cultured in vitro, collected about 7 months after SARS-CoV-2 vaccination. This TCR derives from a human donor who had recovered from COVID-19. The V and J genes are TRBV7-6 and TRBJ1-3; the match to TRBD1 covers 7 bases. DNA of the CDR3: TGTGCCAGCCGAGGACAGGCCTCTGGAAACACCATATATTTT. It is translated as CASRGQASGNTIYF.